This T cell receptor (beta chain) was found in a study of early T cells in non-severe SARS-CoV-2 infection (dated by TCRdb to the early 2020s). Background for the entire study: Because TCR sequencing relied on bulk RNA taken from unsorted whole blood, pairing of alpha and beta chains was not possible. The research as a whole found: Matching against VDJdb was skewed toward anti-spike CD8 responses, likely underestimated virus-specific expansions, and missed private and CD4 specificities.

V loses 3 bases of germline sequence and J loses 0 bases, and the interval between the two ends is 11 bases. The CDR1 and CDR2 encoded by the germline V gene are KGHSH and LQKENI. Including the terminal cysteine and phenylalanine, the CDR3 comprises 15 residues. The only DNA kept is the CDR3, 45 bases in frame from the first base. The library was generated by 5' RACE. For sequencing, a NextSeq 500 was employed. Unique molecular identifiers were attached to individual cDNA molecules in the TCR library protocol so that sequencing error and PCR bias could be corrected. Both TCR alpha and beta chains were sequenced, and tight co-correlation was observed between alpha and beta sequence abundances in each sample. Turning to the authors' computational methods: Decombinator V4 was used to perform V gene, J gene and CDR3 annotation of TCR sequences. Expanded TCRs were defined as changing significantly between any two time points under a Poisson model with p below 0.0001. TCR abundances were normalised to the total number of TCRs sequenced per sample and expressed as counts per million. MAIT TCRs were defined by TRAV1-2 paired with TRAJ12, TRAJ20 or TRAJ33, and iNKT TCRs by TRAV10 paired with TRAJ18. A search of VDJdb, accessed on 1 November 2021, was run for TCRs annotated to CMV, EBV and SARS-CoV-2, with TCRs annotated for multiple antigens excluded. TCRdb cleaned the public reads at Q25 with fastp, built clones with MiXCR and kept in-frame beta chains. Records with the same CDR3 protein are collapsed into one entry carrying the most frequent genes and DNA. TCRdb's processing, not the authors' own work, is the source of the V and J calls. In this sample the table shows fewer than 80,000 distinct CDR3 sequences, around 13% of which occur a single time. Approximately 1.1% of the sample lies in the top ten.

A remark on this clonotype: Its antigen specificity is not known. Base qualities are not provided; no much larger clone lies one nucleotide away.

A case-control design nested within a healthcare worker cohort in London, UK, was used, with weekly nasopharyngeal swab PCR tests and blood sampling performed. Healthcare workers were recruited between 23 and 31 March 2020, during the week of the UK lockdown, and were followed weekly for up to about 15 weeks. This material consisted of whole blood, taken at baseline. The chain uses TRBV18 and TRBJ1-2, and possibly TRBD1, on 5 matching bases. The receptor comes from an adult who was a healthcare worker with PCR-confirmed SARS-CoV-2 infection or an uninfected control (not recorded which). The donor label of this sample is uncertain. DNA sequence: TGTGCCAGCTCACCCCAAGACAGTTCTAACTATGGCTACACCTTC. This sequence encodes CASSPQDSSNYGYTF.